The 25 T cell receptor beta chains in this list originate from one sample, sequenced in a study of identical twins. A single record per CDR3 protein comes from TCRdb applying MiXCR to the 5' RACE reads. The sample holds approximately 210,000 distinct CDR3 sequences, around a sixth seen once. These sequences were also reported in another study, on T cells expressing NK-cell markers.

Material: CD8+ T cells sorted from blood. These receptor sequences come from a woman aged 18-29 years in good health.

This clonotype was observed a few times. The V call is TRBV6-2 or TRBV6-3, the J call TRBJ2-5; 7 nucleotides match TRBD1. CDR1 is MNHEY and CDR2 is SVGEGT in the germline V gene. This CDR3 has 12 amino acids. CDR3 bases: TGTGATAAGACAGGGCCTAAAGAGACCCAGTACTTC. Amino acid sequence: CDKTGPKETQYF.

The rearrangement links TRBV7-2 to TRBJ1-1, with 8 nucleotides matching TRBD1. The V segment lost 6 bases and the J segment 3 bases; nucleotides outside the gene matches: 9. This CDR3 has 15 amino acids. CDR1 SGHTA and CDR2 FQGNSA come from the germline V gene. CDR3 DNA: TGTGCCAGCAGGCCTTGGACAGGGAAGTACACTGAAGCTTTCTTT. The encoded protein is CASRPWTGKYTEAFF. The whole variable domain, remainder taken from reference TRBV7-2 and TRBJ1-1, is GAGVSQSPSNKVTEKGKDVELRCDPISGHTALYWYRQSLGQGLEFLIYFQGNSAPDKSGLPSDRFSAERTGGSVSTLTIQRTQQEDSAVYLCASRPWTGKYTEAFFGQGTRLTVV.

This clonotype appeared many times. The chain links TRBV20-1 to TRBJ2-3, with D possibly being TRBD2 (5 bases). The CDR3 has 16 residues. Germline assignment: CDR1 DFQATT and CDR2 SNEGSKA (reference sequence). Trimming took off 0 bases at V and 1 base at J, with 14 bases between the two ends. The CDR3: CSAREGSVRRTDTQYF. Here the CDR3 DNA reads TGCAGTGCTAGAGAAGGTAGCGTCAGGCGCACAGATACGCAGTATTTT.

This chain joins TRBV9 and TRBJ2-7, with a tentative D call TRBD1 (6 bases). V gave up 4 bases and J gave up 7 bases, with 12 bases separating them. This CDR3 is 12 amino acids long. Germline CDR1 and CDR2: SGDLS and YYNGEE. The chain's CDR3 is CASSPTGREQYF. DNA of the CDR3: TGTGCCAGCAGCCCGACAGGTCGAGAGCAGTACTTC.

CDR3 DNA sequence: TGTGCCAGCAGTTCAGAGGGGTATGGAATCCAGCCCCAGCATTTT. Translated: CASSSEGYGIQPQHF. The J gene is TRBJ1-5, the V gene TRBV7-2, with D possibly TRBD1 on 5 matching bases. Germline values: CDR1 SGHTA, CDR2 FQGNSA. Between the trimmed V and J ends, which lost 6 bases and 7 bases, there was a span of 19 bases. CDR3 size: 15 residues.

This clonotype was counted only a few times. The gene calls are TRBV7-2 and TRBJ2-7; tentative D call: TRBD1 (5 bases). The V end was cut by 2 bases, the J end by 7 bases, with 21 bases between. The CDR3 contains 16 residues. Germline V gene data show CDR1 as SGHTA and CDR2 as FQGNSA. CDR3 nucleotide sequence: TGTGCCAGCAGCTTACTCCGGAACCGAGAGAAGGGGGAGCAGTACTTC. This encodes CASSLLRNREKGEQYF.

This clonotype was picked up a small number of times. The V gene is TRBV5-1, the J gene TRBJ2-7, with D unclear. Deletions cut 0 bases from V and 2 bases from J, with 15 bases between. The CDR3 length is 16 residues. Germline CDR1 SGHRS, CDR2 YFSETQ. In DNA form, the CDR3 reads TGCGCCAGCAGCTTGGACCGGGTAGGCAGACCCTACGAGCAGTACTTC. Its translation is CASSLDRVGRPYEQYF.

This clonotype was counted a few times. This sequence joins TRBV3-1 and TRBJ2-5; D might be TRBD1 (5 bases). CDR3 length equals 15 residues. Germline CDR1 reads LGHDT; CDR2 reads YNNKEL (reference sequence). Deletions cut 1 base from V and 5 bases from J, with 14 bases between. CDR3 sequence (DNA): TGTGCCAGCAGCCAAGGGGGCAGGGAAGGGGAGACCCAGTACTTC. Translated, it gives CASSQGGREGETQYF.

V usage is TRBV20-1 and J usage is TRBJ1-1; no reliable D call. The CDR3 covers 13 residues. The germline CDR1 and CDR2 sequences are DFQATT and SNEGSKA (reference sequence). V was shortened by 2 bases and J by 4 bases, with 11 bases between the two germline ends. The CDR3, as DNA: TGCAGTGCTAGATGGCCGGTGGGCACTGAAGCTTTCTTT. Encoded protein: CSARWPVGTEAFF.

CDR3 protein: CASSQRRSRTSGALNEQFF. CDR3 bases: TGTGCCAGCAGCCAAAGACGATCTCGGACTAGCGGGGCGCTCAATGAGCAGTTCTTC. The rearrangement joins TRBV3-1 to TRBJ2-1, with TRBD2 matching 12 bases. The CDR3 runs 19 residues. From germline, CDR1 is LGHDT and CDR2 YNNKEL (reference sequence). J lost 6 bases, V lost 2 bases, and 14 bases had no gene match.

This clonotype came up many times. The chain is built from TRBV6-1 and TRBJ2-1; no firm D call. Trimming removed 6 bases at V and 0 bases at J, with 12 bases between. Germline V gene data show CDR1 as MNHNS and CDR2 as SASEGT. The CDR3 runs to 15 residues. The DNA for the CDR3 is TGTGCCAGCAGCTCTGACTCAAGCTCCTACAATGAGCAGTTCTTC. It encodes CASSSDSSSYNEQFF.

This clonotype was detected a few times. The V and J genes are TRBV3-1 and TRBJ1-2; unclear D gene. With 0 bases removed from V and 4 bases from J, the gap between germline ends came to 12 bases. Germline CDR1 and CDR2: LGHDT and YNNKEL (reference sequence). The CDR3 has 15 amino acids. The CDR3 region has the DNA TGTGCCAGCAGCCAAGATCGACGGTCGGGCTATGGCTACACCTTC. Translated, it gives CASSQDRRSGYGYTF.

The V and J genes are TRBV2 and TRBJ2-7; D is uncertain. Between the trimmed V and J ends, which lost 7 bases and 7 bases, there was a span of 8 bases. This CDR3 spans 10 amino acids. Germline lookup yields CDR1 SNHLY and CDR2 FYNNEI. The CDR3 nucleotides read TGTGCCAGCATTGCGCAGGAGCAGTACTTC. As protein: CASIAQEQYF.

This chain joins TRBV7-9 and TRBJ2-1, with 11 bases fitting TRBD2. Germline trimming cut 6 bases from V and 7 bases from J; bases unmatched to any gene: 11. This CDR3 is 16 amino acids long. Germline assignment: CDR1 SEHNR and CDR2 FQNEAQ (reference sequence). The CDR3 nucleotides read TGTGCCAGCAGGTCACTCCCGGGACTAGCGGTTAATGAGCAGTTCTTC. Amino acids: CASRSLPGLAVNEQFF. The complete variable domain, with remaining parts taken from reference TRBV7-9 and TRBJ2-1, reads DTGVSQNPRHKITKRGQNVTFRCDPISEHNRLYWYRQTLGQGPEFLTYFQNEAQLEKSRLLSDRFSAERPKGSFSTLEIQRTEQGDSAMYLCASRSLPGLAVNEQFFGPGTRLTVL.

This clonotype was seen more than once but under ten times. The chain employs TRBV7-9 and TRBJ2-1; 8 nucleotides agree with TRBD2. V was clipped by 4 bases and J by 0 bases; unmatched bases: 8. This CDR3 is built from 17 residues. Germline-derived CDR1 and CDR2 are SEHNR and FQNEAQ (reference sequence). DNA for the CDR3: TGTGCCAGCAGCTCCGGGATTAGCGGGACCTCCTACAATGAGCAGTTCTTC. Translating it yields CASSSGISGTSYNEQFF. The full variable domain, with the rest looked up from reference TRBV7-9 and TRBJ2-1, is DTGVSQNPRHKITKRGQNVTFRCDPISEHNRLYWYRQTLGQGPEFLTYFQNEAQLEKSRLLSDRFSAERPKGSFSTLEIQRTEQGDSAMYLCASSSGISGTSYNEQFFGPGTRLTVL.

This chain connects TRBV5-4 to TRBJ2-7, with 7 bases fitting TRBD2. Germline V gives CDR1 SGHNT, CDR2 YYREEE (reference sequence). Unmatched junction bases numbered 4, after V lost 4 bases and J lost 6 bases. The CDR3 is 12 residues long. CDR3 sequence: CASSGGGFEQYF. CDR3 sequence (DNA): TGTGCCAGCAGCGGGGGGGGGTTCGAGCAGTACTTC.

This clonotype was counted at least ten times. The rearrangement joins TRBV7-9 to TRBJ2-7; D uncertain. The germline V and J ends were trimmed by 4 bases and 3 bases, with 16 bases remaining between them. Germline V gene lookup returns CDR1 SEHNR and CDR2 FQNEAQ (reference sequence). This CDR3 has 15 amino acids. The CDR3 nucleotides read TGTGCCAGCAGCTCTCTCTTCACTACAAGCTACGAGCAGTACTTC. This translates into CASSSLFTTSYEQYF.

There are many counts of this clonotype. This chain uses TRBV14 with TRBJ2-2; possible D gene TRBD2, 8 bases. V was cut by 3 bases and J by 6 bases, with 20 bases left in between. Per germline, CDR1 SGHDN and CDR2 FVKESK. The CDR3 is 17 residues long. The CDR3 nucleotides are TGTGCCAGCAGCCACCTCGCGGGGGGACAGAGGGCCGGGGAGCTGTTTTTT. Its protein is CASSHLAGGQRAGELFF.

V is TRBV2 and J is TRBJ1-1; TRBD1 matches 10 bases. The CDR3 consists of 14 residues. V lost 8 bases, J lost 1 base, and 4 bases stayed unmatched. Germline V lookup: CDR1 SNHLY, CDR2 FYNNEI. The chain's CDR3 is CASGGTGANTEAFF. The DNA for the CDR3 is TGTGCCAGCGGGGGGACAGGGGCGAACACTGAAGCTTTCTTT.

There are a few counts of this clonotype. The V gene is TRBV7-8, the J gene TRBJ2-1; D is perhaps TRBD2 (6 bases). Between the trimmed V and J ends, which lost 3 bases and 13 bases, there was a span of 10 bases. CDR1 is SGHVS and CDR2 is FQNEAQ in the germline V gene. This CDR3 region has 11 residues. CDR3 protein: CASSFRGTQFF. The CDR3, as DNA: TGTGCCAGCAGCTTTCGCGGGACTCAGTTCTTC.

In this sample, this clonotype turned up many times. This sequence joins TRBV11-2 and TRBJ1-2, with 7 positions matching TRBD1. CDR3 length: 15 amino acids. With V trimmed by 5 bases and J by 2 bases, 8 bases remained unmatched. From germline, CDR1 is SGHAT and CDR2 FQNNGV. The CDR3 is CASSPTGQPNYGYTF. CDR3 in DNA: TGTGCCAGCAGCCCGACGGGACAGCCGAACTATGGCTACACCTTC. Looking up the rest from reference TRBV11-2 and TRBJ1-2 gives the full variable domain: EAGVAQSPRYKIIEKRQSVAFWCNPISGHATLYWYQQILGQGPKLLIQFQNNGVVDDSQLPKDRFSAERLKGVDSTLKIQPAKLEDSAVYLCASSPTGQPNYGYTFGSGTRLTVV.

This clonotype was found a few times. The V call is TRBV7-3, the J call TRBJ2-7; 8 bases align to TRBD1. The CDR3 is 19 residues long. The trim removed 4 bases at V and 0 bases at J, leaving 17 bases unmatched. From germline, CDR1 is SGHTA and CDR2 FQGTGA. CDR3 coding DNA: TGTGCCAGCAGCTCCTCCTCTTATCCTAGGACAGGGAGCTCCTACGAGCAGTACTTC. This translates into CASSSSSYPRTGSSYEQYF. The variable domain in full, completed from reference TRBV7-3 and TRBJ2-7, reads GAGVSQTPSNKVTEKGKYVELRCDPISGHTALYWYRQSLGQGPEFLIYFQGTGAADDSGLPNDRFFAVRPEGSVSTLKIQRTERGDSAVYLCASSSSSYPRTGSSYEQYFGPGTRLTVT.

This clonotype was recorded a few times. The genes are TRBV7-7 and TRBJ2-5, with D possibly being TRBD2 (6 bases). CDR3 length: 16 residues. Germline loops: CDR1 SSHAT, CDR2 FNYEAQ (reference sequence). Trimming cost V 3 bases and J 0 bases, with 14 bases left between them. In nucleotides, the CDR3 is TGTGCCAGCAGCTTGGCGGACTACCTGTACCAAGAGACCCAGTACTTC. Its protein is CASSLADYLYQETQYF.

This chain links TRBV28 with TRBJ1-3; TRBD1 aligns across 7 bases. The germline CDR1 and CDR2 sequences are MDHEN and SYDVKM. V dropped 6 bases and J dropped 3; count of bases not matched to a gene: 11. The CDR3 length is 16 residues. The CDR3 spells CASRMTGLFYGNTIYF. The CDR3 nucleotides are TGTGCCAGCAGGATGACAGGGCTTTTCTATGGAAACACCATATATTTT.

This clonotype was found a few times. The chain joins TRBV20-1 to TRBJ2-3; 12 bases match TRBD2. In germline, CDR1 is DFQATT, CDR2 SNEGSKA (reference sequence). The CDR3 is 19 amino acids. J gave up 0 bases and V 0 bases, and 10 bases lay outside the gene matches. DNA for the CDR3: TGCAGTGCTAGAGATCTCGGACTAGCGGGGTCGCCTAGCACAGATACGCAGTATTTT. Residues: CSARDLGLAGSPSTDTQYF.